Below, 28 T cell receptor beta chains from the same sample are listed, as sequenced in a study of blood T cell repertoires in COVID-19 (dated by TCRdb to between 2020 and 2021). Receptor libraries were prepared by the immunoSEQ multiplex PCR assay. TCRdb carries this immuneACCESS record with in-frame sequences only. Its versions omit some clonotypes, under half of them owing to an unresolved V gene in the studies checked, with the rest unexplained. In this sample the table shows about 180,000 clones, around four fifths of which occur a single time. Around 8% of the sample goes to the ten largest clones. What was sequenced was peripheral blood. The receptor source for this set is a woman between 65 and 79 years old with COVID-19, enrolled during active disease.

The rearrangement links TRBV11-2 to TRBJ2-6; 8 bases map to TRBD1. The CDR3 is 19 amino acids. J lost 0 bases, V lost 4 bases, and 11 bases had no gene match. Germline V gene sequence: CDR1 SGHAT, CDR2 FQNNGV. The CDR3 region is CASSSGTGLISSGANVLTF. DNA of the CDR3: TGTGCCAGCAGCTCAGGGACAGGCCTGATATCCTCTGGGGCCAACGTCCTGACTTTC. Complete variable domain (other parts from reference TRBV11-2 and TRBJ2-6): EAGVAQSPRYKIIEKRQSVAFWCNPISGHATLYWYQQILGQGPKLLIQFQNNGVVDDSQLPKDRFSAERLKGVDSTLKIQPAKLEDSAVYLCASSSGTGLISSGANVLTFGAGSRLTVL.

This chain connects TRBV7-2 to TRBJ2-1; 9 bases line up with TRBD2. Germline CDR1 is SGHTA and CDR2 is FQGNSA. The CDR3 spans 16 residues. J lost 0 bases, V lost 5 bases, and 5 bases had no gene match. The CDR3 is CASSPISGSSYNEQFF. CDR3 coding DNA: TGTGCCAGCAGCCCCATTAGCGGGAGCTCCTACAATGAGCAGTTCTTC.

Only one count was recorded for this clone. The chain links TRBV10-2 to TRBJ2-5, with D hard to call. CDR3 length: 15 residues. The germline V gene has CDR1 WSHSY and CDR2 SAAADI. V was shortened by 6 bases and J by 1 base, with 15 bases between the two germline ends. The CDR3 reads CASRDNRNSQETQYF. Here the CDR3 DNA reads TGCGCCAGCAGAGACAATAGGAATTCCCAAGAGACCCAGTACTTC.

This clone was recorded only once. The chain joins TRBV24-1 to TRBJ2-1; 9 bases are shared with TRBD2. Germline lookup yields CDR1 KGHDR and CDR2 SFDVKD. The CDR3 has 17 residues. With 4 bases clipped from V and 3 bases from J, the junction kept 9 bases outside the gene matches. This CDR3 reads CATSDPIAGEGYNEQFF. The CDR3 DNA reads TGTGCCACCAGTGACCCTATAGCGGGAGAGGGCTACAATGAGCAGTTCTTC.

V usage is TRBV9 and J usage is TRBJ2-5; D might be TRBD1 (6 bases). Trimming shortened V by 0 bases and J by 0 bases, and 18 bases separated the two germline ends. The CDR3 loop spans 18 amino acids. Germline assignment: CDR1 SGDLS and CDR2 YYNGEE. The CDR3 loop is CASSVASQGRGHQETQYF. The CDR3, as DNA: TGTGCCAGCAGCGTAGCCAGTCAGGGCAGGGGTCACCAAGAGACCCAGTACTTC.

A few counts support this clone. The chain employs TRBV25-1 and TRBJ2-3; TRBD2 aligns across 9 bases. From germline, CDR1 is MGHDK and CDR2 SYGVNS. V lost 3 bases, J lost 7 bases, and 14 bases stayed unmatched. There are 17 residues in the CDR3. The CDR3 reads CASSEGGASGKTNTQYF. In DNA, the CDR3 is TGTGCCAGCAGTGAGGGAGGTGCTAGCGGGAAGACGAATACGCAGTATTTT. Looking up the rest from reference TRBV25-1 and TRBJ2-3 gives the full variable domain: EADIYQTPRYLVIGTGKKITLECSQTMGHDKMYWYQQDPGMELHLIHYSYGVNSTEKGDLSSESTVSRIRTEHFPLTLESARPSHTSQYLCASSEGGASGKTNTQYFGPGTRLTVL.

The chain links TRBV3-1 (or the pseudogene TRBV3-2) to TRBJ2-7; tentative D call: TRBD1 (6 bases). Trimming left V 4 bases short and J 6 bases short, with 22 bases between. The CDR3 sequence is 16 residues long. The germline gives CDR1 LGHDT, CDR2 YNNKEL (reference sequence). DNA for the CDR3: TGTGCCAGCAGCCTCGCCGGCGGAGCAGGGGATCGCGAGCAGTACTTC. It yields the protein CASSLAGGAGDREQYF.

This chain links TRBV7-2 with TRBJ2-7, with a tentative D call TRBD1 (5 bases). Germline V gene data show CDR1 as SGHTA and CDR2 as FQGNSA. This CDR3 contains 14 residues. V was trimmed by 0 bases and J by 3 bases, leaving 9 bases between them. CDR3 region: CASSLAQGLYEQYF. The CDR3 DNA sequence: TGTGCCAGCAGCTTAGCGCAGGGCCTCTACGAGCAGTACTTC.

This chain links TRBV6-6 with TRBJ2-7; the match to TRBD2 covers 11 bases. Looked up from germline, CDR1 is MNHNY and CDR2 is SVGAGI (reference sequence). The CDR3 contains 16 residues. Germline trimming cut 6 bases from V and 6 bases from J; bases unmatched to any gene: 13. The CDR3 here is CASRDLAGGSLREQYF. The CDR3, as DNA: TGTGCCAGCAGAGATCTAGCGGGAGGTTCTTTGCGCGAGCAGTACTTC.

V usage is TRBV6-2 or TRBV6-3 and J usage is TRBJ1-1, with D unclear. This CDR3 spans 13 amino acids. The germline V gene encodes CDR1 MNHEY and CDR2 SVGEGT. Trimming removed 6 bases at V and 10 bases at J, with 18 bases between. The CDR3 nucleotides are TGTGCCAGCAGCCCAGTTTCTTCACGGGGAGCTTTCTTT. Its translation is CASSPVSSRGAFF.

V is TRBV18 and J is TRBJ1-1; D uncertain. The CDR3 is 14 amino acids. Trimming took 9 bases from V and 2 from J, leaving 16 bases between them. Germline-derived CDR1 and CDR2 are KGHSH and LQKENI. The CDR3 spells CASNAGVGNTEAFF. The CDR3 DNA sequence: TGTGCCAGTAATGCAGGCGTTGGTAACACTGAAGCTTTCTTT. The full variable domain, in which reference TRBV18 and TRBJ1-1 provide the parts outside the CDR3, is NAGVMQNPRHLVRRRGQEARLRCSPMKGHSHVYWYRQLPEEGLKFMVYLQKENIIDESGMPKERFSAEFPKEGPSILRIQQVVRGDSAAYFCASNAGVGNTEAFFGQGTRLTVV.

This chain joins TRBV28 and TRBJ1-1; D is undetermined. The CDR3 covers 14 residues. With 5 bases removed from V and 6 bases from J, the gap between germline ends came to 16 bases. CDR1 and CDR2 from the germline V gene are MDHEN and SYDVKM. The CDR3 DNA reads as TGTGCCAGCAGTGCCCAGGCTCGGTACTCTGAAGCTTTCTTT. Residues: CASSAQARYSEAFF.

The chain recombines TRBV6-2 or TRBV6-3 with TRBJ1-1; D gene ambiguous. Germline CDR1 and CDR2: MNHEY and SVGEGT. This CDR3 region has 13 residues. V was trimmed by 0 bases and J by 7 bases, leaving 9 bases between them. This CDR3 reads CASSYSTPLEAFF. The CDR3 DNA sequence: TGTGCCAGCAGTTACTCGACACCCCTTGAAGCTTTCTTT.

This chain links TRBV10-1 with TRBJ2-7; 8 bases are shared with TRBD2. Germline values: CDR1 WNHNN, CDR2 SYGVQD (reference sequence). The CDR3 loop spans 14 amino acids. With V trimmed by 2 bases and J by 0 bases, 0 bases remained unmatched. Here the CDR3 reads CASSESGSSYEQYF. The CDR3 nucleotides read TGCGCCAGCAGTGAGAGCGGGAGCTCCTACGAGCAGTACTTC.

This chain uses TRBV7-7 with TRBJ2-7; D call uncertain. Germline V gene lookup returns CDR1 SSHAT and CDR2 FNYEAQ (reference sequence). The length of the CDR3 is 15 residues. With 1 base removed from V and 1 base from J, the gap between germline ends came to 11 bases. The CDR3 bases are TGTGCCAGCAGCTTAGGGGCACAAGGATCCTACGAGCAGTACTTC. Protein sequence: CASSLGAQGSYEQYF.

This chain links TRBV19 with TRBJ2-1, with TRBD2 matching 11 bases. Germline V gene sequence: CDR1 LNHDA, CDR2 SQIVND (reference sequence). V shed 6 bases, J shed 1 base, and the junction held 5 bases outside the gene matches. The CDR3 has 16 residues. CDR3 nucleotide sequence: TGTGCCAGTAGCCCGATAGCGGGAGGGTCCTACAATGAGCAGTTCTTC. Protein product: CASSPIAGGSYNEQFF.

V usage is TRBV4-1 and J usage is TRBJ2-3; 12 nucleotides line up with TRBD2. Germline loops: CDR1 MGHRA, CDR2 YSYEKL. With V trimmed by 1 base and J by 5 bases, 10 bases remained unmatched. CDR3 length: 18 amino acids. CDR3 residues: CASSQARASGRARDTQYF. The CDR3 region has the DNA TGCGCCAGCAGCCAAGCGCGGGCTAGCGGGAGGGCCAGAGATACGCAGTATTTT.

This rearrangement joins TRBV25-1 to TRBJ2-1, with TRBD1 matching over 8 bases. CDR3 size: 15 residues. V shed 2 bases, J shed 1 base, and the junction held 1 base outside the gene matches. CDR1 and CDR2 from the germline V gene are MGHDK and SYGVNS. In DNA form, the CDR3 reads TGTGCCAGCAGTGAACACAGGGGGTCCTACAATGAGCAGTTCTTC. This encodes CASSEHRGSYNEQFF.

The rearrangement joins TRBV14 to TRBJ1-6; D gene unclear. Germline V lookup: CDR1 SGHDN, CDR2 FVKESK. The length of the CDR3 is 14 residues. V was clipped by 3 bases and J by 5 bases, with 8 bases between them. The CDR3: CASSHSGNNSPLHF. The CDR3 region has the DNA TGTGCCAGCAGCCATTCGGGGAATAATTCACCCCTCCACTTT.

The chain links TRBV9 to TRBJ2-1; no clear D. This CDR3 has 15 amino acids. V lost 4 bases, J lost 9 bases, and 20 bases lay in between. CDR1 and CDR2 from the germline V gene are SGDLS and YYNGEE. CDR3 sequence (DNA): TGTGCCAGCAGCCAAAGCCCTAAGCTGCGTGGTGAGCAGTTCTTC. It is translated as CASSQSPKLRGEQFF.

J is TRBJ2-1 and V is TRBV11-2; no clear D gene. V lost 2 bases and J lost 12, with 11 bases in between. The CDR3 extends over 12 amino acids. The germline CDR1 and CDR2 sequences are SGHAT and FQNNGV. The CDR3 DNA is TGTGCCAGCAGCTTAAGCGAGATATCGCAGTTCTTC. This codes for CASSLSEISQFF.

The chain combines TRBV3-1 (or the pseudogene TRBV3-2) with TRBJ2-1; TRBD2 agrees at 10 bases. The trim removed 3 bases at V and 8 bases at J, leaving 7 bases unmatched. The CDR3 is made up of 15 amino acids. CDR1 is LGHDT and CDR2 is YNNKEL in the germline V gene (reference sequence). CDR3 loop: CASSQASGRIDEQFF. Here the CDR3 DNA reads TGTGCCAGCAGCCAGGCTAGCGGGAGAATCGATGAGCAGTTCTTC.

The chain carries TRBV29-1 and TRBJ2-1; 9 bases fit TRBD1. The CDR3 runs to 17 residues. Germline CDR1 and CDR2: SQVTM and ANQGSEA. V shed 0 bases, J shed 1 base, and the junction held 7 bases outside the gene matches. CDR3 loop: CSVEEGTGPSSYNEQFF. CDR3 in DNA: TGCAGCGTTGAAGAAGGGACAGGGCCTTCATCCTACAATGAGCAGTTCTTC.

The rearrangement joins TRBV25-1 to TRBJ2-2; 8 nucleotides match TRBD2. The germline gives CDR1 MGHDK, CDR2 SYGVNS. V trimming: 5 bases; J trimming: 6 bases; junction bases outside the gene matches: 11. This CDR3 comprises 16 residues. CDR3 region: CASSPSGRVGAGELFF. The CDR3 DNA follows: TGTGCCAGCAGTCCAAGCGGGAGAGTGGGGGCCGGGGAGCTGTTTTTT.

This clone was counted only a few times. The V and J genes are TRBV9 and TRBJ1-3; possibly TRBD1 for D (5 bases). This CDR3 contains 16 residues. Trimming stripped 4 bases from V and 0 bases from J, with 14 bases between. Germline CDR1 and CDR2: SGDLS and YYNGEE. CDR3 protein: CASSRDFPSSGNTIYF. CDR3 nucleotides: TGTGCCAGCAGCCGGGACTTCCCGAGCTCTGGAAACACCATATATTTT. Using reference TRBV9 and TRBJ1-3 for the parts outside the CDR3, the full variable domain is DSGVTQTPKHLITATGQRVTLRCSPRSGDLSVYWYQQSLDQGLQFLIQYYNGEERAKGNILERFSAQQFPDLHSELNLSSLELGDSALYFCASSRDFPSSGNTIYFGEGSWLTVV.

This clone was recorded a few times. The CDR3, as DNA: TGTGCCAGCAGCCAAGAGTGGGGCCAGGGGAAAGAGACCCAGTACTTC. Translating it yields CASSQEWGQGKETQYF. This chain joins TRBV14 and TRBJ2-5; D perhaps matches TRBD1 (6 bases). The CDR3 is 16 amino acids. V lost 0 bases and J lost 3, with 14 bases in between. Germline V gives CDR1 SGHDN, CDR2 FVKESK. Variable domain in full (rest from reference TRBV14 and TRBJ2-5): EAGVTQFPSHSVIEKGQTVTLRCDPISGHDNLYWYRRVMGKEIKFLLHFVKESKQDESGMPNNRFLAERTGGTYSTLKVQPAELEDSGVYFCASSQEWGQGKETQYFGPGTRLLVL.

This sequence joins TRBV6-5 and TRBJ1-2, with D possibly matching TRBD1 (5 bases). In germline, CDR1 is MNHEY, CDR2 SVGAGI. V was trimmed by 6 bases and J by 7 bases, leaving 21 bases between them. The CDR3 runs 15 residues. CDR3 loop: CASSLLLGLGGGYTF. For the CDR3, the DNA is TGTGCCAGCAGCTTACTACTGGGACTTGGCGGTGGCTACACCTTC.

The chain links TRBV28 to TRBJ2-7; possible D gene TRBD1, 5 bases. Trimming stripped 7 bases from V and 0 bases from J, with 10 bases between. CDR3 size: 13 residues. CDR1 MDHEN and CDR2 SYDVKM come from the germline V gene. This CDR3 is CASNRLNSYEQYF. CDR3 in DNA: TGTGCCAGCAACAGGCTGAACTCCTACGAGCAGTACTTC.